These 32 T cell receptor beta chains were sequenced from one sample in a study of TET2 disruption in CD19-targeted CAR T cells. Here immunoSEQ multiplex PCR was the method, and the copy in TCRdb shows in-frame clones only, minus some. The specimen's table records 25,000 to 30,000 clones. Their antigens are not known. The treatment is: autologous CTL019 cells: CD19 CAR with 4-1BB and CD3 zeta domains. The sample consisted of CD8- CAR+ T cells sorted from cultured blood T cells, taken for CD19 CAR T cell therapy. The subset denotes: CD8-negative CAR-positive T cells from the infusion product. These receptors came from a man between 65 and 85 years old with chronic lymphocytic leukemia.

In the case of this clone: Read sequence stops 3 residues before the CDR3 end, and the germline J gene provides the missing end. This sample also contains other DNA sequences that code for the same CDR3. This chain connects TRBV9 to TRBJ1-1; 11 bases line up with TRBD1. The V segment lost 4 bases and the J segment 1 base; nucleotides outside the gene matches: 3. The CDR3 has 15 amino acids. Per germline, CDR1 SGDLS and CDR2 YYNGEE. The CDR3 loop is CASSTGQGGNTEAFF. The CDR3 DNA, read in part, is TGTGCCAGCAGCACGGGACAGGGGGGGAACACTGAA. Looking up the rest from reference TRBV9 and TRBJ1-1 gives the full variable domain: DSGVTQTPKHLITATGQRVTLRCSPRSGDLSVYWYQQSLDQGLQFLIQYYNGEERAKGNILERFSAQQFPDLHSELNLSSLELGDSALYFCASSTGQGGNTEAFFGQGTRLTVV.

With respect to this clone: The read comes to an end 3 residues before the CDR3 does, leaving the germline J gene to fill in the end. This chain links TRBV28 with TRBJ2-2, with a possible D match to TRBD2 (5 bases). Germline CDR1 and CDR2: MDHEN and SYDVKM. The CDR3 covers 13 residues. Trimming cost V 7 bases and J 0 bases, with 6 bases left between them. CDR3 loop: CASKTTNTGELFF. CDR3 bases read: TGTGCCAGCAAGACTACGAACACCGGGGAG.

To note about this clone: The CDR3 end falls 3 residues outside the read, so it is completed with the germline J gene. This chain links TRBV7-9 with TRBJ1-2; no firm D call. Germline CDR1 SEHNR, CDR2 FQNEAQ (reference sequence). This CDR3 has 14 residues. The CDR3 DNA, read in part, is TGTGCCAGCAGCTTAGTCCCAGGAGCAGATACC. This codes for CASSLVPGADT. The full CDR3 reads CASSLVPGADTYTF.

A note on this clone: The read ends 3 residues shy of where the CDR3 ends; the end is completed using the germline J gene. V is TRBV19 and J is TRBJ2-2; 8 bases agree with TRBD1. Germline CDR1 reads LNHDA; CDR2 reads SQIVND (reference sequence). Trimming cost V 4 bases and J 6 bases; bases outside gene matches: 7. CDR3 length: 15 amino acids. The covered CDR3 bases are TGTGCCAGTAGTAGGACAGGGTCTCCGCCCGGGGAG. Its protein is CASSRTGSPPGE. The full CDR3 protein is CASSRTGSPPGELFF.

On this clone: The read ends 3 residues early relative to the CDR3; the germline J gene fills the gap. The chain couples TRBV19 to TRBJ1-2; D may be TRBD1 (6 bases). The CDR3 loop spans 19 amino acids. CDR1 LNHDA and CDR2 SQIVND come from the germline V gene (reference sequence). The part of the CDR3 DNA that was read is TGTGCCAGTAGTATGAGGGGTCCCATAGCGGGGGGGCAGACAGATACC. The encoded protein is CASSMRGPIAGGQTDT. The entire CDR3 reads CASSMRGPIAGGQTDTYTF.

A note on this clone: Sequencing ends 3 residues short of the CDR3 end; the germline J gene provides the rest. The chain combines TRBV7-8 with TRBJ2-7; a weak D match, TRBD1 (5 bases). V was trimmed by 5 bases and J by 6 bases, leaving 14 bases between them. The V gene's germline CDR1 is SGHVS and CDR2 FQNEAQ. CDR3 size: 13 residues. Incomplete CDR3 DNA: TGTGCCAGCAGCCCGCCCAGGGAAGGCGAG. Translation gives CASSPPREGE. The full CDR3 is CASSPPREGEQYF.

Note on this clone: Read coverage stops 3 residues before the CDR3 terminus; the germline J gene supplies the remainder. The chain joins TRBV7-6 to TRBJ2-7, with a possible D match to TRBD1 (5 bases). Germline assignment: CDR1 SGHVS and CDR2 FNYEAQ. This CDR3 is 14 amino acids long. V was pared by 4 bases and J by 6 bases, with 16 bases between. The sequenced CDR3 bases are TGTGCCAGCAGCTCAAGTTCAGGGTGGGGCGAG. It encodes CASSSSSGWGE. In full, the CDR3 reads CASSSSSGWGEQYF. Using reference TRBV7-6 and TRBJ2-7 for the parts outside the CDR3, the full variable domain is GAGVSQSPRYKVTKRGQDVALRCDPISGHVSLYWYRQALGQGPEFLTYFNYEAQQDKSGLPNDRFSAERPEGSISTLTIQRTEQRDSAMYRCASSSSSGWGEQYFGPGTRLTVT.

Regarding this clone: The read ends 3 residues shy of where the CDR3 ends; the end is completed using the germline J gene. V gene TRBV5-1 combines with J gene TRBJ1-4, with 10 nucleotides matching TRBD1. V lost 0 bases, J lost 5 bases, and 10 bases stayed unmatched. The CDR3 consists of 18 residues. The germline V gene has CDR1 SGHRS and CDR2 YFSETQ. The CDR3 here is CASSLDPPGQGNNEKLFF. The sequenced CDR3 bases are TGCGCCAGCAGCTTGGACCCCCCGGGACAGGGGAACAATGAAAAA.

Details on this clone: Sequencing ends 3 residues short of the CDR3 end; the germline J gene provides the rest. V usage is TRBV7-6 and J usage is TRBJ2-2, with 9 nucleotides matching TRBD1. The germline V gene has CDR1 SGHVS and CDR2 FNYEAQ. V shed 0 bases and J 4 bases; nucleotides not matched to a gene: 3. The CDR3 loop spans 16 amino acids. The CDR3 sequence: CASSLAGTGTTGELFF. CDR3 bases read: TGTGCCAGCAGCTTAGCCGGGACAGGGACCACCGGGGAG.

Of note for this clone: The CDR3 is cut off 3 residues early in the read; its end comes from the germline J gene. This chain connects TRBV9 to TRBJ2-3, with 16 bases fitting TRBD2. With 2 bases clipped from V and 3 bases from J, the junction kept 6 bases outside the gene matches. The CDR3 has 18 amino acids. Germline loops: CDR1 SGDLS, CDR2 YYNGEE. The CDR3 DNA, read in part, is TGTGCCAGCAGCGTTAACCCGGGACTAGCGGGGGGGACAGATACG. Translation gives CASSVNPGLAGGTDT. The entire CDR3 is CASSVNPGLAGGTDTQYF.

Regarding this clone: Coverage ceases 3 residues before the CDR3 finishes, and the germline J gene fills in the end. The chain is built from TRBV18 and TRBJ2-3; TRBD2 agrees at 11 bases. This CDR3 has 15 residues. Trimming removed 6 bases from V and 4 bases from J; junction bases left unmatched: 6. Germline loops: CDR1 KGHSH, CDR2 LQKENI. CDR3 residues: CASSLAGGQADTQYF. The CDR3 bases that were read are TGTGCCAGCTCGCTAGCGGGGGGCCAGGCAGATACG.

Concerning this clone itself: The missing CDR3 end, 3 residues past where the read stops, is filled in from the germline J gene. V is TRBV12-5 and J is TRBJ1-1; 9 bases are a match to TRBD1. The CDR3 is made up of 14 amino acids. Germline trimming cut 6 bases from V and 3 bases from J; bases unmatched to any gene: 5. Per germline, CDR1 LGHNT and CDR2 FRNRAP. The part of the CDR3 DNA that was read is TGTGCTAGTGGACGGACAGGGGATTACACTGAA. Translated, it gives CASGRTGDYTE. The whole CDR3 protein reads CASGRTGDYTEAFF.

CDR3 residues: CASSSQVINSPLHF. The CDR3 bases that were read are TGTGCCAGCAGTTCACAGGTTATAAATTCACCC. The chain links TRBV28 to TRBJ1-6, with TRBD1 as a possible D gene (5 bases). The CDR3 end is not reached by the read, which stops 3 residues before it; the germline J gene fills it in. CDR3 size: 14 residues. Trimming stripped 4 bases from V and 7 bases from J, with 11 bases between. The germline gives CDR1 MDHEN, CDR2 SYDVKM.

To note about this clone: The CDR3 end lies 3 residues beyond the end of the read and is filled in from the germline J gene. The V gene is TRBV5-8, the J gene TRBJ2-4; the D gene is possibly TRBD1 (5 bases). The CDR3 has 15 residues. Germline values: CDR1 SGHTS, CDR2 YDEGEE. The sequenced CDR3 bases are TGTGCCAGCAGCTTGGACAGGCTCAGCAATCAGCCT. Translating it yields CASSLDRLSNQP. The whole CDR3 region reads CASSLDRLSNQPQYF.

Notes on this clone: From the germline J gene comes the end of the CDR3, since the read stops 3 residues before it. This sequence joins TRBV28 and TRBJ2-7, with TRBD1 identical over 12 bases. The CDR3 is made up of 15 amino acids. From germline, CDR1 is MDHEN and CDR2 SYDVKM. V lost 7 bases to trimming and J lost 5 bases; unmatched junction nucleotides: 9. CDR3 loop: CASTLAGTGGHEQYF. The part of the CDR3 DNA that was read is TGTGCCAGCACCTTAGCCGGGACAGGGGGCCACGAG.

About this clone: The read finishes 3 residues shy of the CDR3 end, and the germline J gene is used to complete it. The chain employs TRBV29-1 and TRBJ2-1; 7 bases fit TRBD2. The CDR3 contains 14 residues. V dropped 6 bases and J dropped 2; count of bases not matched to a gene: 7. Germline values: CDR1 SQVTM, CDR2 ANQGSEA. The sequenced part of the CDR3 DNA is TGCAGCGTGGGGGGGGTCGGGGCCTACAATGAG. This codes for CSVGGVGAYNE. The CDR3 reads in full as CSVGGVGAYNEQFF.

Notes on this clone: Sequencing ends 3 residues short of the CDR3 end; the germline J gene provides the rest. This sequence joins TRBV5-4 and TRBJ2-5, with 9 bases identical to TRBD2. Germline CDR1 SGHNT, CDR2 YYREEE (reference sequence). The CDR3 is 12 amino acids. After removal of 10 bases from V and 4 bases from J, the junction contained 5 bases not matched to a gene. Incomplete CDR3 DNA: TGTGCCGGCGGGGGGGCCGGAGAGACC. Translating it yields CAGGGAGET. The whole CDR3 region reads CAGGGAGETQYF.

Concerning this clone: The read ends 3 residues early relative to the CDR3; the germline J gene fills the gap. V gene TRBV30 combines with J gene TRBJ2-1; D possibly corresponds to TRBD1 (5 bases). Germline CDR1 GTSNPN, CDR2 SVGIG (reference sequence). The CDR3 is made up of 13 amino acids. V lost 3 bases and J 6 bases, leaving 12 bases between the germline ends. The CDR3 DNA, read in part, is TGTGCCTGGAGACAGGCACCCGGCAATGAG. Residues: CAWRQAPGNE. The entire CDR3 is CAWRQAPGNEQFF. The whole variable domain, remainder taken from reference TRBV30 and TRBJ2-1, is SQTIHQWPATLVQPVGSPLSLECTVEGTSNPNLYWYRQAAGRGLQLLFYSVGIGQISSEVPQNLSASRPQDRQFILSSKKLLLSDSGFYLCAWRQAPGNEQFFGPGTRLTVL.

Concerning this clone itself: Read sequence stops 3 residues before the CDR3 end, and the germline J gene provides the missing end. The chain couples TRBV12-3 or TRBV12-4 to TRBJ2-4; tentative D call: TRBD2 (5 bases). CDR3 length: 12 residues. CDR3 sequence reads: CASSRGQETQYF. CDR3 DNA, as far as it was read: TGTGCCAGCAGTCGGGGTCAAGAGACT.

By frequency, this clone is medium-sized. The read falls 3 residues short of the CDR3 end, and the missing part is taken from the germline J gene. The rearrangement uses TRBV5-1 and TRBJ2-3; D might be TRBD1 (5 bases). Between the trimmed V and J ends, which lost 2 bases and 1 base, there was a span of 8 bases. The CDR3 contains 14 residues. CDR1 and CDR2 (germline): SGHRS, YFSETQ. CDR3 in amino acids: CASSFQGGTDTQYF. The CDR3 DNA, read in part, is TGCGCCAGCAGCTTCCAGGGTGGCACAGATACG.

Here the CDR3 reads CATSPTGWGENIQYF. CDR3 DNA, as far as it was read: TGTGCCACCAGTCCGACAGGGTGGGGGGAAAACATT. The chain employs TRBV15 and TRBJ2-4, with D perhaps matching TRBD1 (7 bases). The read gets to within 3 residues of the CDR3 end, and the germline J gene fills in the rest. Trimming cost V 6 bases and J 5 bases, with 17 bases left between them. Germline CDR1 LNHNV, CDR2 YYDKDF (reference sequence). The CDR3 loop spans 15 amino acids.

Regarding this clone: The DNA ends 3 residues before the CDR3 does, and the rest of the CDR3 is filled in from the germline J gene. The V and J genes are TRBV7-6 and TRBJ1-1; D is perhaps TRBD1 (5 bases). The CDR3 is 17 residues long. V was clipped by 1 base and J by 0 bases, with 15 bases between them. CDR1 and CDR2 from the germline V gene are SGHVS and FNYEAQ. The covered CDR3 bases are TGTGCCAGCAGCTTAGTGTCTGTAACAGGAGTGAACACTGAA. Its translation: CASSLVSVTGVNTE. The full CDR3 reads CASSLVSVTGVNTEAFF.

Regarding this clone: The read is 3 residues too short to cover the CDR3 end, so that end is filled in from the germline J gene. The chain carries TRBV4-2 and TRBJ2-2; TRBD1 is a possible D gene (7 bases). Trimming removed 4 bases at V and 6 bases at J, with 21 bases between. CDR3 length equals 17 residues. The germline CDR1 and CDR2 sequences are LGHNA and YNFKEQ. CDR3: CASSPSYRGGVPGELFF. CDR3 DNA, as far as it was read: TGTGCCAGCAGCCCATCGTACAGGGGAGGTGTTCCCGGGGAG.

As regards this clone: Sequencing ends 3 residues short of the CDR3 end; the germline J gene provides the rest. J is TRBJ2-3 and V is TRBV5-4, with TRBD2 identical over 7 bases. J was trimmed by 1 base and V by 3 bases; bases with no gene match: 2. CDR1 and CDR2 from the germline V gene are SGHNT and YYREEE (reference sequence). This CDR3 contains 14 residues. The CDR3: CASSSRGGTDTQYF. The sequenced CDR3 bases are TGTGCCAGCAGCTCTCGGGGGGGCACAGATACG.

Comments on this clone: From the germline J gene comes the end of the CDR3, since the read stops 3 residues before it. The chain recombines TRBV2 with TRBJ2-7; the match to TRBD1 covers 10 bases. The CDR3 sequence is 18 residues long. After removal of 3 bases from V and 3 bases from J, the junction contained 14 bases not matched to a gene. The V gene's germline CDR1 is SNHLY and CDR2 FYNNEI. CDR3 protein: CASSDDRGRRASSYEQYF. The sequenced part of the CDR3 DNA is TGTGCCAGCAGTGACGACAGGGGGCGCAGGGCAAGTAGCTACGAG.

About this clone itself: The read gets to within 3 residues of the CDR3 end, and the germline J gene fills in the rest. V is TRBV6-2 or TRBV6-3 and J is TRBJ2-4; 8 bases match TRBD1. The germline V gene has CDR1 MNHEY and CDR2 SVGEGT. The CDR3 length is 15 residues. The covered CDR3 bases are TGTGCCAGCAGAGATGGACAGGGAGGTTCGTATGGT. The encoded protein is CASRDGQGGSYG. The full-length CDR3 reads as CASRDGQGGSYGQYF.

Points on this clone: The DNA ends 3 residues before the CDR3 does, and the rest of the CDR3 is filled in from the germline J gene. The chain is built from TRBV7-2 and TRBJ2-1; 9 positions agree with TRBD1. CDR3 size: 15 residues. Germline assignment: CDR1 SGHTA and CDR2 FQGNSA. With 1 base clipped from V and 8 bases from J, the junction kept 6 bases outside the gene matches. The part of the CDR3 DNA that was read is TGTGCCAGCAGCTTAGGTGGACAGGGGTTCCATGAG. It codes for CASSLGGQGFHE. The complete CDR3 protein is CASSLGGQGFHEQFF.

Notes on this clone: The junction does not match germline at one end; this may be a read error. The CDR3 end falls 3 residues outside the read, so it is completed with the germline J gene. The same CDR3 can be traced to other DNA sequences in this sample. The gene calls are TRBV19 and TRBJ1-2; TRBD1 matches 7 bases. CDR1 is LNHDA, CDR2 SQIVND, per germline (reference sequence). The length of the CDR3 is 14 residues. The chain's CDR3 is CASSQEGQENGYTF. The part of the CDR3 DNA that was read is TGTGCCAGTAGTCAGGAAGGACAGGAGAATGGT.

With regard to this clone: The sequenced fragment ends 3 residues before the CDR3 boundary, so the rest is inferred from the germline J gene. The chain joins TRBV18 to TRBJ1-2; TRBD1 agrees at 10 bases. Germline trimming cut 3 bases from V and 7 bases from J; bases unmatched to any gene: 8. The CDR3 has 15 amino acids. The V gene's germline CDR1 is KGHSH and CDR2 LQKENI. The chain's CDR3 is CASSPTGQGGLGYTF. The CDR3 DNA, read in part, is TGTGCCAGCTCACCGACCGGACAGGGGGGCCTTGGC.

As regards this clone: The read falls 3 residues short of the CDR3 end, and the missing part is taken from the germline J gene. The rearrangement joins TRBV20-1 to TRBJ2-4; 7 nucleotides line up with TRBD1. This CDR3 is built from 13 residues. Germline V gene lookup returns CDR1 DFQATT and CDR2 SNEGSKA (reference sequence). The CDR3: CSALDRASYGQYF. Incomplete CDR3 DNA: TGCAGTGCCCTCGACAGGGCTAGCTATGGT.

A remark on this clone: The read halts 3 residues ahead of the CDR3 end, with the missing end drawn from the germline J gene. The chain couples TRBV5-1 to TRBJ1-1, with a possible D match to TRBD1 (5 bases). This CDR3 is 15 amino acids long. Trimming took off 5 bases at V and 0 bases at J, with 14 bases between the two ends. Germline-derived CDR1 and CDR2 are SGHRS and YFSETQ. The CDR3: CASRPDKTMNTEAFF. Partial CDR3 DNA: TGCGCCAGCAGACCGGACAAAACCATGAACACTGAA.

Turning to this clone: Read sequence stops 3 residues before the CDR3 end, and the germline J gene provides the missing end. V is TRBV9 and J is TRBJ2-1, with D hard to call. CDR1 and CDR2 (germline): SGDLS, YYNGEE. V shed 4 bases and J shed 5 bases, with 16 bases lying between them. The CDR3 spans 15 residues. CDR3 DNA, as far as it was read: TGTGCCAGCAGCCCTCAGGCAAAATGGGACAATGAG. This sequence encodes CASSPQAKWDNE. The full CDR3 sequence reads CASSPQAKWDNEQFF.